Given below is one T cell receptor beta chain in context. As yet, its antigen is unknown. The junction and the germline gene differ at one end; a read error may be behind it. Profiling relied on immunoSEQ multiplex PCR, and the TCRdb table lists in-frame clones only, not all of them. This table has 90,000 to 150,000 clones, about 85% appearing once. The data derive from a study of T cell responses to AZD1222 COVID-19 vaccine. Study-wide points: Donors, mostly white British, included more females; clonal diversity was possibly underestimated.

The CDR3 consists of 13 residues. Germline V gives CDR1 KGHSH, CDR2 LQKENI. The V call is TRBV18, the J call TRBJ2-7; 8 nucleotides match TRBD1. The sequence was obtained from an adult who received the AZD1222 COVID-19 vaccine. Here the sequenced sample was peripheral blood, taken 28 days after the second AZD1222 dose. This chain's CDR3 is CVSSQRQGLEQYF. CDR3 DNA: TGTGTCAGCTCACAGCGACAGGGGCTCGAGCAGTACTTC.